This T cell receptor (beta chain) was identified during a study of patients and donors after allogeneic stem cell transplantation. This CDR3 region has 15 residues. Germline V gives CDR1 SEHNR, CDR2 FQNEAQ (reference sequence). The ends were cut back, 5 bases at V and 3 bases at J, with 14 bases in the middle. TCRdb passed the RT-PCR reads through MiXCR, listing each CDR3 protein once. The sample contains about 100,000 distinct CDR3 sequences, around 36% of which appear only once. This TCR was recovered from a human donor who was either an allogeneic HSCT recipient or a stem cell or donor lymphocyte infusion donor (not recorded which). It is not recorded whose cells these are; they may come from a transplant donor. Sequencing was performed on blood, either unsorted or a sorted T cell fraction (not recorded which). The chain carries TRBV7-9 and TRBJ2-1, with a tentative D call TRBD1 (5 bases). The CDR3: CASSRQQAYYNEQFF. The CDR3 region has the DNA TGTGCCAGCAGCCGACAGCAAGCTTACTACAATGAGCAGTTCTTC.